This T cell receptor beta chain was sequenced in a study of T cell responses to AZD1222 COVID-19 vaccine (dated by TCRdb to the early 2020s). About the investigation overall: AZD1222 recipients given second doses at about 4 weeks or at about 12 weeks were pooled, since spike-specific TCR depth and breadth were not found to differ between the two schedules. TCR sequencing was performed for 230 to 250 trial participants, of whom about 200 were given two doses of AZD1222 and roughly 25 were given two doses of MenACWY control vaccine. Enrollment into the trials was organized by age into subgroups of 18-55, 56-69 and 70-plus years, and those subgroups contained roughly 160, 29 and 62 TCR-sequenced participants, respectively.

For this clone: Its recognized antigen is unknown. The junction and the germline gene differ at one end; a read error may be behind it.

The label giving this sample's time point can be read as: baseline before first vaccination. Samples from vaccinated people were obtained from the UK trials COV001 and COV002, which included a single-blind randomized controlled phase 2/3 trial of AZD1222 (ChAdOx1 nCoV-19) in healthy adults. For TCRbeta chain sequencing, PBMC samples were collected from trial participants at day 0 and at day 28 after the second dose. Study-wide conclusions, independent of this receptor: Most participants were white British and females outnumbered males, and the authors suggested that clonal diversity may have been underestimated. No day 14 peak-response samples were available, so repertoires were characterized only after the peak T cell response. After two AZD1222 doses, both the breadth and the depth of spike-specific TCRs were significantly higher than at day 0 and than in MenACWY recipients. In the small 56-69-year group, the increase in depth fell short of significance, most likely because of low power. The whole spike protein was spanned by vaccine-associated CD4 TCRs, and dominant responses were seen in regions 160-218 and 743-854. Conclusions about previously exposed vaccinees are limited, since just 6 or 7 AZD1222 recipients were seropositive for SARS-CoV-2 at baseline. Reportedly, almost half of the unique spike-specific TCRs recognized epitopes lying outside the regions that are mutated in the B.1.351 and B.1.1.7 variants.

The CDR3, cysteine through phenylalanine, is 11 amino acids long. Just the 33-base CDR3 DNA is kept, in frame starting at base 1. The germline V gene encodes CDR1 SQVTM and CDR2 ANQGSEA. The CDR3 regions of human TCRbeta chains were subjected to immunosequencing. From the authors' description of their analysis: Repertoire TCRs were matched against a reference library of SARS-CoV-2-specific TCRs generated with the MIRA antigen-specificity platform. Breadth was defined as the fraction of unique TCRs that were SARS-CoV-2-associated. Depth was defined as the fraction of total T cells that were SARS-CoV-2-associated. Using the MIRA data, every spike-specific TCR was mapped to the spike region that the TCR reacted to and assigned to either a CD4 or a CD8 class. Log10-transformed breadth and depth values were compared by one-way ANOVA with Sidak's multiple comparisons tests. Held by TCRdb, this immuneACCESS table contains in-frame sequences only and omits some clones. Under half of the omission traces to an unresolved V gene where checked; the cause of the rest is unknown. The DNA was the basis for D and trimming; V, J and clone size are from that table. Present in this sample are approximately 100,000 clones, approximately 88% of which were seen just once. Jointly, the top ten make up more than 20% of the sample.

The specimen comprised peripheral blood, sampled on day 0 of AZD1222 vaccination. This clonotype was sampled from an adult in good health. The rearranged chain carries TRBV29-1 and TRBJ2-5; the D segment cannot be called with confidence. The nucleotides are TGCAGCGTCGAAGGGTTGGGGACCCAGTACTTC. This gives the protein CSVEGLGTQYF. Reference TRBV29-1 and TRBJ2-5 genes cover what lies past the CDR3, so the full variable domain is SAVISQKPSRDICQRGTSLTIQCQVDSQVTMMFWYRQQPGQSLTLIATANQGSEATYESGFVIDKFPISRPNLTFSTLTVSNMSPEDSSIYLCSVEGLGTQYFGPGTRLLVL.